What follows are 15 T cell receptor beta chains derived from one specimen sequenced in a study of shared clonotypes between healthy human individuals. The data were produced by immunoSEQ multiplex PCR, yet TCRdb's version contains in-frame clones alone and is incomplete. The repertoire holds over 2 million clones, with roughly 92% as singletons. Sequences were obtained from naive CD4+ T cells from PBMCs. Regarding subset: CD45RA+ positively selected. These receptors originate from a man aged 18-30 years in good health. Some clones in this sample may be carry-over from other donors' samples.

The CDR3 region has the DNA TGTGCCAGCAGTTCCCCCCGAGTTGGCTACACCTTC. This encodes CASSSPRVGYTF. The J gene is TRBJ1-2, the V gene TRBV28; D is ambiguous. This CDR3 is built from 12 residues. Germline CDR1 is MDHEN and CDR2 is SYDVKM. V was pared by 4 bases and J by 7 bases, with 10 bases between.

The rearrangement uses TRBV6-1 and TRBJ1-5, with TRBD1 as a possible D gene (5 bases). V lost 1 base, J lost 2 bases, and 15 bases lay in between. The germline gives CDR1 MNHNS, CDR2 SASEGT. The length of the CDR3 is 17 residues. The CDR3 coding sequence is TGTGCCAGCAGTGAAGGGGGGACCGGGCGGGGCAATCAGCCCCAGCATTTT. This encodes CASSEGGTGRGNQPQHF.

V usage is TRBV5-4 and J usage is TRBJ2-7, with D hard to call. The germline V gene encodes CDR1 SGHNT and CDR2 YYREEE (reference sequence). There are 14 residues in the CDR3. V was shortened by 5 bases and J by 3 bases, with 15 bases between the two germline ends. CDR3 nucleotide sequence: TGTGCCAGCAGATGGACGGGTCGCGACTACGAGCAGTACTTC. Its translation: CASRWTGRDYEQYF.

The chain couples TRBV28 to TRBJ1-1; D unresolved. This CDR3 contains 16 residues. Trimming left V 2 bases short and J 1 base short, with 14 bases between. Germline V gives CDR1 MDHEN, CDR2 SYDVKM. The DNA for the CDR3 is TGTGCCAGCAGTTTAGCGGTAGGAACCCGGAACACTGAAGCTTTCTTT. This codes for CASSLAVGTRNTEAFF.

This sequence joins TRBV28 and TRBJ2-7; D is possibly TRBD1 (5 bases). In germline, CDR1 is MDHEN, CDR2 SYDVKM. The V gene lost 1 base and the J gene lost 0 bases, with 16 bases spanning the gap. This CDR3 spans 17 amino acids. CDR3 amino acids: CASSLSFGAVSSYEQYF. DNA of the CDR3: TGTGCCAGCAGTTTATCGTTTGGGGCTGTGAGCTCCTACGAGCAGTACTTC.

J is TRBJ1-5 and V is TRBV7-2, with TRBD1 as a possible D gene (5 bases). CDR1 SGHTA and CDR2 FQGNSA come from the germline V gene. V was clipped by 4 bases and J by 5 bases, with 9 bases between them. The CDR3 has 13 residues. The CDR3 reads CASSSGRYQPQHF. Here the CDR3 DNA reads TGTGCCAGCAGCTCGGGACGGTATCAGCCCCAGCATTTT.

The chain has TRBV27 and TRBJ2-2, with D perhaps given as TRBD1 or TRBD2 (5 bases each). The CDR3 is made up of 16 amino acids. Trimming shortened V by 3 bases and J by 4 bases, and 15 bases separated the two germline ends. Per the germline V gene, CDR1 is MNHEY and CDR2 is SMNVEV (reference sequence). This CDR3 reads CASSFAAGRATGELFF. The CDR3, as DNA: TGTGCCAGCAGTTTCGCGGCAGGGCGGGCCACCGGGGAGCTGTTTTTT.

V usage is TRBV6-1 and J usage is TRBJ1-1; perhaps TRBD1 as D (5 bases). Between the trimmed V and J ends, which lost 3 bases and 9 bases, there was a span of 17 bases. CDR1 is MNHNS and CDR2 is SASEGT in the germline V gene. The CDR3 has 14 residues. DNA for the CDR3: TGTGCCAGCAGTGATCAGCGGCAGGGCTTCCAAGCTTTCTTT. The encoded protein is CASSDQRQGFQAFF.

This clone showed up just once. The chain joins TRBV18 to TRBJ2-3; D not certain. Germline CDR1 and CDR2: KGHSH and LQKENI. This CDR3 has 15 amino acids. V was trimmed by 3 bases and J by 6 bases, leaving 16 bases between them. CDR3 nucleotide sequence: TGTGCCAGCTCACCGCCCGCCAGAGCAGAGGATACGCAGTATTTT. Protein sequence: CASSPPARAEDTQYF. Full variable domain (outside the CDR3, taken from reference TRBV18 and TRBJ2-3): NAGVMQNPRHLVRRRGQEARLRCSPMKGHSHVYWYRQLPEEGLKFMVYLQKENIIDESGMPKERFSAEFPKEGPSILRIQQVVRGDSAAYFCASSPPARAEDTQYFGPGTRLTVL.

The CDR3 bases are TGTGCCAGCAGTTTGTCACAGGGAGGTAAAGATACGCAGTATTTT. Translated: CASSLSQGGKDTQYF. This sequence joins TRBV28 and TRBJ2-3; D possibly uses TRBD1 or TRBD2 (6 bases each). This CDR3 comprises 15 residues. With 3 bases removed from V and 5 bases from J, the gap between germline ends came to 15 bases. Per germline, CDR1 MDHEN and CDR2 SYDVKM.

This clone was picked up one time. This chain links TRBV10-1 with TRBJ2-3, with 11 bases identical to TRBD2. The V and J ends lost 7 bases and 0 bases, in that order; junction bases with no gene match: 30. CDR1 is WNHNN, CDR2 SYGVQD, per germline (reference sequence). The CDR3 length is 24 residues. For the CDR3, the DNA is TGCGCCAGCAACTGCCAAGGGGCCAGGGGACCACCCGGGACTAGCGGAGGTAGCACAGATACGCAGTATTTT. This sequence encodes CASNCQGARGPPGTSGGSTDTQYF.

The V and J genes are TRBV6-1 and TRBJ2-7, with TRBD2 identical over 14 bases. The germline CDR1 and CDR2 sequences are MNHNS and SASEGT. With 8 bases clipped from V and 0 bases from J, the junction kept 3 bases outside the gene matches. This CDR3 contains 15 residues. CDR3 sequence (DNA): TGTGCCAGCCGACTAGCGGGAGGGACCTCCTACGAGCAGTACTTC. It encodes CASRLAGGTSYEQYF.

The sample holds one count of this clone. The chain is built from TRBV11-2 and TRBJ1-4; possibly TRBD1 for D (6 bases). The CDR3 consists of 17 residues. From germline, CDR1 is SGHAT and CDR2 FQNNGV. Trimming cost V 3 bases and J 0 bases, with 14 bases left between them. This CDR3 is CASSFRRGGATNEKLFF. In DNA form, the CDR3 reads TGTGCCAGCAGCTTCCGGCGGGGGGGCGCAACTAATGAAAAACTGTTTTTT.

The J gene is TRBJ2-1, the V gene TRBV7-2; TRBD2 is a possible D gene (5 bases). V was shortened by 1 base and J by 6 bases, with 10 bases between the two germline ends. The CDR3 consists of 14 residues. CDR1 is SGHTA and CDR2 is FQGNSA in the germline V gene. CDR3 sequence: CASSLVLASNEQFF. In nucleotides, the CDR3 is TGTGCCAGCAGCTTAGTCCTAGCCTCCAATGAGCAGTTCTTC.

The chain uses TRBV15 and TRBJ1-4; D perhaps matches TRBD1 (6 bases). Trimming took off 3 bases at V and 8 bases at J, with 16 bases between the two ends. Germline V gene data show CDR1 as LNHNV and CDR2 as YYDKDF (reference sequence). The CDR3 extends over 15 amino acids. CDR3: CATSRGEGGNEKLFF. The CDR3 DNA reads TGTGCCACCAGCAGGGGGGAGGGGGGTAACGAAAAACTGTTTTTT.